There are a few counts of the clone carrying this TCR beta chain. Antigen specificity is unknown. CDR3 length equals 13 residues. In germline, CDR1 is SEHNR, CDR2 FQNEAQ (reference sequence). Trimming removed 5 bases from V and 4 bases from J, with 11 bases in between. This entry belongs to a study of CD8+ T cells in alopecia areata. Sequencing relied on a cDNA template that was reverse transcribed from extracted RNA. Sequenced by immunoSEQ multiplex PCR; TCRdb stores in-frame clones only, minus some. The repertoire holds approximately 34,000 clones, with 55% as singletons. Whole-study findings and limits: Scalp lesions, especially in alopecia totalis/universalis, had higher clonality than normal scalp.

Those with alopecia areata gave lesional scalp punch biopsies and peripheral blood. PBMCs were stained for CD3, CD4 and CD8, and CD4+ and CD8+ T cells were sorted. The sequencing sample was made of NKG2D-high CD8+ T cells sorted from blood. The chain couples TRBV7-9 to TRBJ2-5; tentative D call: TRBD1 (5 bases). The TCR was taken from a human donor with alopecia areata. DNA of the CDR3: TGTGCCAGCAGCCCCCAGGGCGCAGAGACCCAGTACTTC. Amino acid sequence: CASSPQGAETQYF.